This T cell receptor (beta chain) was documented in a study of neurological immune-mediated disorders. This clonotype was counted at least ten times. As yet, its antigen is unknown. The V end lost 8 bases, the J end lost 9 bases, and 28 bases lay between the germline ends. The germline gives CDR1 SEHNR, CDR2 FQNEAQ (reference sequence). The CDR3 has 17 residues. Regarding time point: longitudinal time-point 3. Stored at -80 C, 2 million PBMCs were the source of the unsorted libraries. Regarding the study as a whole: It was the repertoires of 18 of 34 multiple sclerosis patients that phylogenetic grouping placed in one related-CDR3 cluster, which is a possible signature. There were no CDR3 amino acid sequences shared by expanded clones across subjects, a result suggesting private repertoires in all groups. HTLV-1-associated myelopathy displayed the greatest TCR clonal expansion, and multiple sclerosis exhibited the smallest, lower than that of healthy controls.

TCRdb re-called the 5' RACE reads with MiXCR, one entry per CDR3 protein. This sample has 84,000 or so distinct CDR3 sequences; 3.5% to 5.5% occur once, and the top ten carry less than 7.5%. The sequenced sample was PBMCs. The sequence came from a woman between 55 and 75 years old with multiple sclerosis. The chain uses TRBV7-9 and TRBJ2-2; a possible D gene is TRBD1 (6 bases). The CDR3 bases are TGTGCCAGCCGCGGTGAGAACAGGGTCGAGCAATCTCGGGAGCTGTTTTTT. This codes for CASRGENRVEQSRELFF.